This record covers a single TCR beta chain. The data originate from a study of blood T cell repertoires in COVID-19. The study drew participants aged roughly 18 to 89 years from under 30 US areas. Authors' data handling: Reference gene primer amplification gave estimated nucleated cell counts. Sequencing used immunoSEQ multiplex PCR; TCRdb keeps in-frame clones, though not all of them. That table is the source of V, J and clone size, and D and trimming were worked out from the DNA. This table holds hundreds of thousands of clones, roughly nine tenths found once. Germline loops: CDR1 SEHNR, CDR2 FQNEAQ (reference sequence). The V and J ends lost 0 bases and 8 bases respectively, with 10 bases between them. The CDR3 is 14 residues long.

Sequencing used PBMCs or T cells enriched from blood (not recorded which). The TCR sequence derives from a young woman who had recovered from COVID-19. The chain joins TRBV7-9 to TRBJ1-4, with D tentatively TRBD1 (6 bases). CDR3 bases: TGTGCCAGCAGCTTAGCACAGGGTGGCGAAAAACTGTTTTTT. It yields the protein CASSLAQGGEKLFF.